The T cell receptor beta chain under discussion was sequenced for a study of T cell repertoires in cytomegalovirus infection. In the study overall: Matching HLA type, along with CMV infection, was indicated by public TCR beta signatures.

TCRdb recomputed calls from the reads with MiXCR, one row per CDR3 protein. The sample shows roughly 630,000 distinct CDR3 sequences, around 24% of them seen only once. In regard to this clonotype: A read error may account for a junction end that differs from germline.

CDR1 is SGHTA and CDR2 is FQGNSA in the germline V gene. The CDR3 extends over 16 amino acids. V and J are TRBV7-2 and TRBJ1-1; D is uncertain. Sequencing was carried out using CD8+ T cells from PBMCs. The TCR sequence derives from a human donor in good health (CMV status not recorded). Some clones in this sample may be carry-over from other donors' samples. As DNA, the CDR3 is TGTGTCAGCAGCTATAGGCGCCCGGGAGGGTCCACTGAAGCTTTCTTT. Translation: CVSSYRRPGGSTEAFF.